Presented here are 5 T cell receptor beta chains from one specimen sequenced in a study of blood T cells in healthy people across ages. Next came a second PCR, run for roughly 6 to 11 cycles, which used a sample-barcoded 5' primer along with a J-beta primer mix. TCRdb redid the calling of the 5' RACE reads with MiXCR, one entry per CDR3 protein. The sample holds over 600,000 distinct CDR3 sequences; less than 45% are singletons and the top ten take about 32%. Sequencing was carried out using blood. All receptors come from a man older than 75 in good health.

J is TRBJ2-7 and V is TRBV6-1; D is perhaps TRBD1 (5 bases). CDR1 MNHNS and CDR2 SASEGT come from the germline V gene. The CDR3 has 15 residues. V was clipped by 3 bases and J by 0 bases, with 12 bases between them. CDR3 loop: CASSEGLASSYEQYF. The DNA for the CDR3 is TGTGCCAGCAGTGAGGGGCTCGCGAGCTCCTACGAGCAGTACTTC.

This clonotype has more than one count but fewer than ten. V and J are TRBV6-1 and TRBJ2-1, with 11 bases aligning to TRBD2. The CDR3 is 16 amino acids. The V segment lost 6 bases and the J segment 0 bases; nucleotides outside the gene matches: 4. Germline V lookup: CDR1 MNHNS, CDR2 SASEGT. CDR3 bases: TGTGCCAGCAGGGGGGGACTAGCGGACTCCTACAATGAGCAGTTCTTC. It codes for CASRGGLADSYNEQFF.

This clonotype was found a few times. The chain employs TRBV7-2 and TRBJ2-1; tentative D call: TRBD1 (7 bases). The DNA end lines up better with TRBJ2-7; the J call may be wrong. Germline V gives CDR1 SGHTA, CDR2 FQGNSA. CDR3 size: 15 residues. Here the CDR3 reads CASSLQEGAYNEQYF. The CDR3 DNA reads TGTGCCAGCAGTCTCCAGGAGGGGGCTTACAATGAGCAGTACTTC.

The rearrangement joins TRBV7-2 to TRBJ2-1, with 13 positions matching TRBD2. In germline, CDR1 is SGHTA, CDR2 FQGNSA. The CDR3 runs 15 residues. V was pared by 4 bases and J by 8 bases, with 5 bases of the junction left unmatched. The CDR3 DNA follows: TGTGCCAGCAGCTCGACTAGCGGGGGGTTCGATGAGCAGTTCTTC. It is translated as CASSSTSGGFDEQFF.

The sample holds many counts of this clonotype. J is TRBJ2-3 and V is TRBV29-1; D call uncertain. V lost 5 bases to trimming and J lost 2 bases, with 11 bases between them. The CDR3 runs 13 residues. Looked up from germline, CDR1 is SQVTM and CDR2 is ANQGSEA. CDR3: CSVRGEITDTQYF. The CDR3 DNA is TGCAGCGTTCGTGGAGAGATCACAGATACGCAGTATTTT.